The 25 T cell receptor beta chains below all came from one sample that was sequenced in a study of blood T cells in healthy people across ages. For the second PCR, which ran for about 6 to 11 cycles, a sample-barcoded 5' primer and a J-beta primer mix were used. TCRdb passed the 5' RACE reads through MiXCR, listing each CDR3 protein once. The profile covers 1.4 million to 1.5 million distinct CDR3 sequences, with around two fifths appearing a single time and roughly 7.9% taken by the ten largest. The sample consisted of blood. The source of these receptors is a woman aged 18-29 years in good health.

The chain employs TRBV6-4 and TRBJ2-3; 7 bases line up with TRBD2. Germline V gene lookup returns CDR1 MRHNA and CDR2 SNTAGT. The CDR3 is 13 residues long. The V segment lost 8 bases and the J segment 9 bases; nucleotides outside the gene matches: 11. DNA for the CDR3: TGTGCCAGCCGGGACTACGTAACGGGCACGCAGTATTTT. Its protein is CASRDYVTGTQYF.

The rearrangement uses TRBV10-3 and TRBJ2-3, with D unresolved. Germline CDR1 and CDR2: ENHRY and SYGVKD. The CDR3 is made up of 13 amino acids. The germline V and J ends were trimmed by 4 bases and 4 bases, with 9 bases remaining between them. CDR3 region: CAISADRADTQYF. CDR3 coding DNA: TGTGCCATCAGTGCGGACCGAGCAGATACGCAGTATTTT.

The genes are TRBV28 and TRBJ2-5; 8 positions agree with TRBD2. Germline V CDR1 and CDR2: MDHEN, SYDVKM. The CDR3 loop spans 14 amino acids. V lost 1 base and J lost 5; bases outside the gene matches: 3. The CDR3 DNA is TGTGCCAGCAGTTTATCCGGGGGGGCGGAGACCCAGTACTTC. Its translation is CASSLSGGAETQYF.

The DNA for the CDR3 is TGCGCCAGCAGCCAGACAGGGAGCGGCGCAGATACGCAGTATTTT. This translates into CASSQTGSGADTQYF. V gene TRBV4-1 combines with J gene TRBJ2-3; 7 bases are shared with TRBD1. The CDR3 is 15 amino acids. CDR1 and CDR2 from the germline V gene are MGHRA and YSYEKL. Trimming at V came to 3 bases and at J to 4 bases, leaving 7 bases not matched to a gene.

This clonotype was observed many times. DNA for the CDR3: TGTGCCAGCAGCCCTGACAGAACCTATGGCTACACCTTC. Protein sequence: CASSPDRTYGYTF. The rearrangement joins TRBV11-2 to TRBJ1-2; weak D call: TRBD1 (5 bases). Germline assignment: CDR1 SGHAT and CDR2 FQNNGV. The CDR3 is 13 amino acids. V was clipped by 5 bases and J by 4 bases, with 11 bases between them. The full variable domain, rest sourced from reference TRBV11-2 and TRBJ1-2, is EAGVAQSPRYKIIEKRQSVAFWCNPISGHATLYWYQQILGQGPKLLIQFQNNGVVDDSQLPKDRFSAERLKGVDSTLKIQPAKLEDSAVYLCASSPDRTYGYTFGSGTRLTVV.

This clonotype has just a few counts. This chain joins TRBV28 and TRBJ2-5; no definite D call. V was trimmed by 6 bases and J by 6 bases, leaving 14 bases between them. The germline V gene has CDR1 MDHEN and CDR2 SYDVKM. There are 13 residues in the CDR3. The chain's CDR3 is CASSPNKAKTQYF. The CDR3 nucleotides read TGTGCCAGCAGCCCAAATAAGGCGAAGACCCAGTACTTC.

This clonotype was seen many times. The gene calls are TRBV9 and TRBJ2-1, with 7 positions matching TRBD1. The V and J ends lost 4 bases and 7 bases, in that order; junction bases with no gene match: 11. This CDR3 has 15 amino acids. Germline CDR1 SGDLS, CDR2 YYNGEE. In nucleotides, the CDR3 is TGTGCCAGCAGCTTGACAGGGACGAACGGGAATGAGCAGTTCTTC. Residues: CASSLTGTNGNEQFF.

This clonotype has just a few counts. J is TRBJ2-7 and V is TRBV12-3 or TRBV12-4; 8 positions match TRBD2. This CDR3 comprises 16 residues. The V and J ends lost 5 bases and 5 bases, in that order; junction bases with no gene match: 14. CDR3 loop: CASSQKRERSWNEQYF. In DNA form, the CDR3 reads TGTGCCAGCAGTCAAAAGCGGGAGCGGTCGTGGAACGAGCAGTACTTC.

This clonotype turned up a few times. This chain's CDR3 is CASNPGPIGTESYNEQFF. CDR3 bases: TGTGCCAGCAATCCGGGCCCGATCGGGACAGAGTCCTACAATGAGCAGTTCTTC. This chain uses TRBV27 with TRBJ2-1, with TRBD1 matching 7 bases. Germline CDR1 reads MNHEY; CDR2 reads SMNVEV (reference sequence). V gave up 7 bases and J gave up 1 base; unmatched junction bases: 16. CDR3 length: 18 amino acids.

On this clonotype: The germline gene is not matched at one end of the junction; a read error may be the cause. The CDR3 protein is CAIRGGGANVPTF. The CDR3 DNA reads as TGTGCCATCAGAGGGGGTGGGGCCAACGTCCCGACTTTC. The chain links TRBV10-3 to TRBJ2-6, with D tentatively TRBD1 (6 bases). The CDR3 consists of 13 residues. Germline CDR1 ENHRY, CDR2 SYGVKD.

This clonotype was recorded a few times. The V and J genes are TRBV20-1 and TRBJ2-7; D unresolved. The V end was cut by 5 bases, the J end by 2 bases, with 19 bases between. Germline CDR1 reads DFQATT; CDR2 reads SNEGSKA (reference sequence). This CDR3 has 15 residues. The CDR3 DNA reads as TGCAGTGCTGAGACCGGAGACGAAGCAACCTACGAGCAGTACTTC. It codes for CSAETGDEATYEQYF.

The chain carries TRBV2 and TRBJ2-3; 7 bases line up with TRBD2. CDR3 length: 14 residues. V shed 8 bases and J 4 bases; nucleotides not matched to a gene: 9. Germline V gene sequence: CDR1 SNHLY, CDR2 FYNNEI. CDR3 DNA sequence: TGTGCCAGCCAATTAGCGGGTCCAGCAGATACGCAGTATTTT. Its protein is CASQLAGPADTQYF. Complete variable domain (other parts from reference TRBV2 and TRBJ2-3): EPEVTQTPSHQVTQMGQEVILRCVPISNHLYFYWYRQILGQKVEFLVSFYNNEISEKSEIFDDQFSVERPDGSNFTLKIRSTKLEDSAMYFCASQLAGPADTQYFGPGTRLTVL.

This clonotype has just a few counts. The DNA for the CDR3 is TGTGCCACCAGTGCTACCCGGGCGGGGATGCAAAGGGAGCAGTACTTC. Its protein product is CATSATRAGMQREQYF. This rearrangement joins TRBV24-1 to TRBJ2-7; TRBD2 might be the D (6 bases). V lost 5 bases to trimming and J lost 7 bases, with 23 bases between them. The CDR3 runs to 16 residues. Germline values: CDR1 KGHDR, CDR2 SFDVKD.

The chain is built from TRBV12-3 or TRBV12-4 and TRBJ2-1, with unresolved D. CDR3 length equals 13 residues. The ends were cut back, 3 bases at V and 7 bases at J, with 10 bases in the middle. CDR3 DNA: TGTGCCAGCAGTTTTGGGGTCCGGAATGAGCAGTTCTTC. This encodes CASSFGVRNEQFF.

This clonotype appeared a few times. J is TRBJ2-1 and V is TRBV15; TRBD2 aligns across 11 bases. The CDR3 covers 20 residues. CDR1 is LNHNV and CDR2 is YYDKDF in the germline V gene (reference sequence). With 0 bases clipped from V and 7 bases from J, the junction kept 17 bases outside the gene matches. CDR3 DNA sequence: TGTGCCACCAGCAGAGATACCATGGGGGGAGCTAGCGGGAGGTGGAATGAGCAGTTCTTC. Protein product: CATSRDTMGGASGRWNEQFF.

The rearrangement joins TRBV20-1 to TRBJ2-4, with D perhaps TRBD1 or TRBD2 (5 bases each). With 0 bases removed from V and 15 bases from J, the gap between germline ends came to 24 bases. CDR1 is DFQATT, CDR2 SNEGSKA, per germline (reference sequence). This CDR3 spans 15 amino acids. CDR3 bases: TGCAGTGCTAGAGATCTCCGGGGAGATCAGGGCTCCTCGTACTTC. Its protein product is CSARDLRGDQGSSYF.

The genes are TRBV5-1 and TRBJ1-2; 10 nucleotides agree with TRBD1. The junction had 4 bases not matched to a gene; V was cut back by 0 bases and J by 2 bases. Per germline, CDR1 SGHRS and CDR2 YFSETQ. The CDR3 is made up of 16 amino acids. The CDR3 loop reads CASSLEGTGANYGYTF. The DNA for the CDR3 is TGCGCCAGCAGCTTGGAAGGGACAGGGGCCAACTATGGCTACACCTTC.

A few counts support this clonotype. The chain combines TRBV3-1 with TRBJ2-7; TRBD2 agrees at 10 bases. Trimming cost V 3 bases and J 3 bases; bases outside gene matches: 8. CDR1 and CDR2 from the germline V gene are LGHDT and YNNKEL (reference sequence). The CDR3 contains 16 residues. The CDR3 sequence is CASSHGRASGGYEQYF. CDR3 in DNA: TGTGCCAGCAGCCACGGTCGGGCTAGCGGGGGCTACGAGCAGTACTTC.

The chain recombines TRBV7-2 with TRBJ1-2, with D possibly matching TRBD1 (6 bases). The V gene's germline CDR1 is SGHTA and CDR2 FQGNSA. V dropped 5 bases and J dropped 2 bases, with 12 bases sitting between them. The CDR3 totals 14 residues. The CDR3 is CASSLGHLNYGYTF. The CDR3 region has the DNA TGTGCCAGCAGCCTGGGACACTTGAACTATGGCTACACCTTC. Variable domain in full (rest from reference TRBV7-2 and TRBJ1-2): GAGVSQSPSNKVTEKGKDVELRCDPISGHTALYWYRQSLGQGLEFLIYFQGNSAPDKSGLPSDRFSAERTGGSVSTLTIQRTQQEDSAVYLCASSLGHLNYGYTFGSGTRLTVV.

The chain couples TRBV5-1 to TRBJ1-2, with 7 bases that match TRBD1. Trimming took 3 bases from V and 4 from J; bases not matched to a gene: 6. The CDR3 runs to 14 residues. Germline loops: CDR1 SGHRS, CDR2 YFSETQ. CDR3 sequence: CASSSGQAFYGYTF. As DNA, the CDR3 is TGCGCCAGCAGCTCCGGACAGGCCTTCTATGGCTACACCTTC.

The genes are TRBV6-6 and TRBJ2-5; 7 bases fit TRBD1. CDR1 and CDR2 (germline): MNHNY, SVGAGI (reference sequence). This CDR3 spans 15 amino acids. V was pared by 6 bases and J by 1 base, with 8 bases of the junction left unmatched. CDR3 residues: CASSPSDRRQETQYF. In DNA form, the CDR3 reads TGTGCCAGCAGCCCCTCGGACAGGCGCCAAGAGACCCAGTACTTC.

The chain is built from TRBV7-2 and TRBJ2-7, with 8 nucleotides matching TRBD1. The J call may be mistaken, given a closer DNA end match to TRBJ2-5. This CDR3 spans 15 amino acids. The germline V gene has CDR1 SGHTA and CDR2 FQGNSA. Here the CDR3 reads CASSLASRGRETQYF. CDR3 bases: TGTGCCAGCAGCTTAGCGAGCAGGGGGCGTGAGACCCAGTACTTC.

This clonotype has more than one count but fewer than ten. V is TRBV4-1 and J is TRBJ2-7; D unresolved. The CDR3 has 15 residues. Germline CDR1 reads MGHRA; CDR2 reads YSYEKL. V was pared by 4 bases and J by 3 bases, with 16 bases between. The CDR3 sequence is CASSPQSFSVYEQYF. The CDR3, as DNA: TGCGCCAGCAGCCCGCAGTCGTTTTCCGTCTACGAGCAGTACTTC.

J is TRBJ2-1 and V is TRBV25-1; D is possibly TRBD2 (5 bases). The CDR3 is 15 amino acids. Germline V lookup: CDR1 MGHDK, CDR2 SYGVNS. V gave up 1 base and J gave up 0 bases, with 7 bases separating them. Here the CDR3 reads CASSELGSSYNEQFF. DNA of the CDR3: TGTGCCAGCAGTGAATTAGGGAGCTCCTACAATGAGCAGTTCTTC. Full variable domain (missing parts from reference TRBV25-1 and TRBJ2-1): EADIYQTPRYLVIGTGKKITLECSQTMGHDKMYWYQQDPGMELHLIHYSYGVNSTEKGDLSSESTVSRIRTEHFPLTLESARPSHTSQYLCASSELGSSYNEQFFGPGTRLTVL.

The chain has TRBV7-9 and TRBJ1-2, with TRBD1 matching over 8 bases. Germline V gives CDR1 SEHNR, CDR2 FQNEAQ (reference sequence). The CDR3 consists of 17 residues. V gave up 4 bases and J gave up 2 bases; unmatched junction bases: 12. The CDR3 reads CASSSPTGAPTNYGYTF. The CDR3 bases are TGTGCCAGCAGCTCCCCGACAGGGGCGCCGACGAACTATGGCTACACCTTC.